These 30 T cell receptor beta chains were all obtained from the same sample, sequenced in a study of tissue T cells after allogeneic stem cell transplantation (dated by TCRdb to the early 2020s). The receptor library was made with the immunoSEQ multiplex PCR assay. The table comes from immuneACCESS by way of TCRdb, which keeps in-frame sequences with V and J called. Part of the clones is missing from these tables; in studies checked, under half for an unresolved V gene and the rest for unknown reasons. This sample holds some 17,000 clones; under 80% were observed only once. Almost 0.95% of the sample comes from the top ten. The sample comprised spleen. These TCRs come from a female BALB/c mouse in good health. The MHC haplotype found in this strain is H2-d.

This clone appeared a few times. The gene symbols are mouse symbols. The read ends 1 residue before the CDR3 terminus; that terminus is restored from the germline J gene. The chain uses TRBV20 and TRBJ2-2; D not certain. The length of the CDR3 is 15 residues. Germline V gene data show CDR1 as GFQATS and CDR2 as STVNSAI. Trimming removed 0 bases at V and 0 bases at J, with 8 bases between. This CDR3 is CGARDMSSNTGQLYF. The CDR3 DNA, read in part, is TGTGGTGCTAGGGATATGTCATCAAACACCGGGCAGCTCTAC.

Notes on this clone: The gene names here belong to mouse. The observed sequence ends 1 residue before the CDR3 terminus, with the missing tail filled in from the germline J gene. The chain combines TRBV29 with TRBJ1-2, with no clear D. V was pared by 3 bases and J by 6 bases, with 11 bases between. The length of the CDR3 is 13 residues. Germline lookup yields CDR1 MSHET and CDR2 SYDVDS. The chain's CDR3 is CASSFRGGPDYTF. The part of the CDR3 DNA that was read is TGTGCTAGCAGTTTCCGGGGAGGGCCCGACTACACC.

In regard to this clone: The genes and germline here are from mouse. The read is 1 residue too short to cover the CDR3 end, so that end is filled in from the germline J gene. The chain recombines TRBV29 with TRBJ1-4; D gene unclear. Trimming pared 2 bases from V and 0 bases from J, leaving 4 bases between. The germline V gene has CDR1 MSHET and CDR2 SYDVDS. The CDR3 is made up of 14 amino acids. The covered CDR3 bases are TGTGCTAGCAGTTTAACAGTTTCCAACGAAAGATTATTT. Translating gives CASSLTVSNERLF. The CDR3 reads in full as CASSLTVSNERLFF.

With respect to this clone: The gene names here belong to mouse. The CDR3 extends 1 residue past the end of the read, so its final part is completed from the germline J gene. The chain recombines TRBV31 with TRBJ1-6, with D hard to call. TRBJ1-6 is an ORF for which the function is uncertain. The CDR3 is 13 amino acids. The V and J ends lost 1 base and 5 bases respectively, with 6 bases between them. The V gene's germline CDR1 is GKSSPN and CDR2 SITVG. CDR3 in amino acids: CAWSQGDNSPLYF. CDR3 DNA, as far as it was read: TGTGCCTGGAGTCAGGGTGATAATTCGCCCCTCTAC.

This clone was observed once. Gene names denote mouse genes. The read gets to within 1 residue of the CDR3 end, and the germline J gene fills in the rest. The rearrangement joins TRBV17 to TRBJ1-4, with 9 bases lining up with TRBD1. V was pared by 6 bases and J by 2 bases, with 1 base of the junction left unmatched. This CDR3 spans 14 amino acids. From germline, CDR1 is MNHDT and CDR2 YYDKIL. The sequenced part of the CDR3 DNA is TGTGCTAGCAGAACAGGGGGCTCCAACGAAAGATTATTT. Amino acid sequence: CASRTGGSNERLF. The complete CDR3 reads CASRTGGSNERLFF.

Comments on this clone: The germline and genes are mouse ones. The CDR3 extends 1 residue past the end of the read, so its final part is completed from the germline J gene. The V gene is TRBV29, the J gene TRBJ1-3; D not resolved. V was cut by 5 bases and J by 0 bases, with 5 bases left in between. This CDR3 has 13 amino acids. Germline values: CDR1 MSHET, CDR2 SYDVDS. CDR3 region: CASSTNSGNTLYF. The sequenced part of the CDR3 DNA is TGTGCTAGCAGTACGAATTCTGGAAATACGCTCTAT.

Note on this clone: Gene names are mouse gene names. The CDR3 spells CTCSDWGGGAETLYF. Partial CDR3 DNA: TGCACCTGCAGTGACTGGGGGGGCGGTGCAGAAACGCTGTAT. The J gene is TRBJ2-3, the V gene TRBV1; 11 bases align to TRBD2. Read coverage stops 1 residue before the CDR3 terminus; the germline J gene supplies the remainder. This CDR3 is 15 amino acids long. Looked up from germline, CDR1 is NSQYPW and CDR2 is LRSPGD (reference sequence). V shed 4 bases and J 1 base; nucleotides not matched to a gene: 1. The whole variable domain, remainder taken from reference TRBV1 and TRBJ2-3, is VTLLEQNPRWRLVPRGQAVNLRCILKNSQYPWMSWYQQDLQKQLQWLFTLRSPGDKEVKSLPGADYLATRVTDTELRLQVANMSQGRTLYCTCSDWGGGAETLYFGSGTRLTVL.

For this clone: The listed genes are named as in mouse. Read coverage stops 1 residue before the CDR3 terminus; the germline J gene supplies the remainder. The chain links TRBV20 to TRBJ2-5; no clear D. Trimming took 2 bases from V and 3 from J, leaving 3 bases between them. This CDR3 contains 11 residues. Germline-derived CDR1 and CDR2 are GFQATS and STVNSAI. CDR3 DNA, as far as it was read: TGTGGTGCTAGGAATCAAGACACCCAGTAC. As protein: CGARNQDTQY. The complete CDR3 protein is CGARNQDTQYF.

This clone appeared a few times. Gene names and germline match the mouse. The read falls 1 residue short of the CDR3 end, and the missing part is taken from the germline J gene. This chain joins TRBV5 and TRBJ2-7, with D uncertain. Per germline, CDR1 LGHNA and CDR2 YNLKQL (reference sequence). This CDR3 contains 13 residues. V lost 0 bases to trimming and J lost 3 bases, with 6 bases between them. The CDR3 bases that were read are TGTGCCAGCAGCCAAGAACAGAACTATGAACAGTAC. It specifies CASSQEQNYEQY. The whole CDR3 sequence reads CASSQEQNYEQYF.

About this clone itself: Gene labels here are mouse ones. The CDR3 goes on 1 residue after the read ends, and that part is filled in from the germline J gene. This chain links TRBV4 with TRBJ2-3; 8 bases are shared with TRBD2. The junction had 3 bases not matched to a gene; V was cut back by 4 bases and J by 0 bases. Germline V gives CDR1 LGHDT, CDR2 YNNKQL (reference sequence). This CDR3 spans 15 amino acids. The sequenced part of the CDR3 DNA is TGTGCCAGCAGCTTTTGGGGGGGTAGTGCAGAAACGCTGTAT. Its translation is CASSFWGGSAETLY. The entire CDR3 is CASSFWGGSAETLYF.

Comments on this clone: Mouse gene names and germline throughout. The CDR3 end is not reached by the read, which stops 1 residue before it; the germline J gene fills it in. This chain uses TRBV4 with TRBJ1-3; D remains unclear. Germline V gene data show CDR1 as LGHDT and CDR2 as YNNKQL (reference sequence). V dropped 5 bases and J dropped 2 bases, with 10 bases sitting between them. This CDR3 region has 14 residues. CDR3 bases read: TGTGCCAGCAGCGCAAGTAGGGCTGGAAATACGCTCTAT. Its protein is CASSASRAGNTLY. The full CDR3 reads CASSASRAGNTLYF.

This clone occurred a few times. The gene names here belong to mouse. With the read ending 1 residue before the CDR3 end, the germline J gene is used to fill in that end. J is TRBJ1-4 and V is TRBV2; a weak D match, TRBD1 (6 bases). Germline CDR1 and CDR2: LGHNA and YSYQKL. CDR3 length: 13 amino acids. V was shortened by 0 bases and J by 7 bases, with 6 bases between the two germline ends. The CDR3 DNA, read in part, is TGTGCCAGCAGCCAAGAGGGGGCCGAAAGATTATTT. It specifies CASSQEGAERLF. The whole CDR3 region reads CASSQEGAERLFF.

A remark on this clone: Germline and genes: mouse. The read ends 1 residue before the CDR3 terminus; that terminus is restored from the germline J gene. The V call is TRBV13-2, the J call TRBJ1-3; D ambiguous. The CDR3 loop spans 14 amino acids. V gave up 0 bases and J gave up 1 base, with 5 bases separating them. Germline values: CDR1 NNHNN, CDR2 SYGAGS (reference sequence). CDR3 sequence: CASGDDKSGNTLYF. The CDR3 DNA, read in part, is TGTGCCAGCGGTGATGACAAGTCTGGAAATACGCTCTAT.

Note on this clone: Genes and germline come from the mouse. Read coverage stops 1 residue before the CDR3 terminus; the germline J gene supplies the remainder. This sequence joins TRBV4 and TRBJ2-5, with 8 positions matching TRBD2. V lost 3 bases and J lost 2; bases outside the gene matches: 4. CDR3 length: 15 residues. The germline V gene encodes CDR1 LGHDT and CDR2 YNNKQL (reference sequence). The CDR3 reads CASSYLGGGQDTQYF. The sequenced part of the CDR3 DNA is TGTGCCAGCAGCTATCTGGGGGGTGGCCAAGACACCCAGTAC.

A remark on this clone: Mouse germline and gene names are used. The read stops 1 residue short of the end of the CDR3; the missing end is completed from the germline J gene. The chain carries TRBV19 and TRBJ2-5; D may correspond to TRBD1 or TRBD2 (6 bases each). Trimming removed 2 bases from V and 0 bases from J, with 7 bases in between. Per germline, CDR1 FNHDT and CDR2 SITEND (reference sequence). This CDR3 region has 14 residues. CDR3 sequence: CASSMGANQDTQYF. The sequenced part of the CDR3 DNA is TGTGCCAGCAGTATGGGGGCTAACCAAGACACCCAGTAC. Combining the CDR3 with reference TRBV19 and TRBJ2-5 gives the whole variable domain GGIITQTPKFLIGQEGQKLTLKCQQNFNHDTMYWYRQDSGKGLRLIYYSITENDLQKGDLSEGYDASREKKSSFSLTVTSAQKNEMAVFLCASSMGANQDTQYFGPGTRLLVL.

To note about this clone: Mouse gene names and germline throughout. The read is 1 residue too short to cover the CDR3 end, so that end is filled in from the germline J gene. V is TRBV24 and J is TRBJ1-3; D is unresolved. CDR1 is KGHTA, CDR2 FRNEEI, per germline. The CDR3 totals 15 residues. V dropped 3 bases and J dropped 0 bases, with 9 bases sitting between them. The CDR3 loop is CASSLLTHSGNTLYF. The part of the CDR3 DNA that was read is TGTGCCAGCAGTCTCCTGACACATTCTGGAAATACGCTCTAT.

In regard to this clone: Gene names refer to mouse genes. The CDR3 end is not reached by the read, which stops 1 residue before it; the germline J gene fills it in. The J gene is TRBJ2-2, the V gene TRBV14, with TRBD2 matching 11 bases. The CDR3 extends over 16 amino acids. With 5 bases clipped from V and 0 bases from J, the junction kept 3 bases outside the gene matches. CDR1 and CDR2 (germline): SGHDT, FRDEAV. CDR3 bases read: TGTGCCAGCAGCCCGACTGGGGGGGCAAACACCGGGCAGCTCTAC. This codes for CASSPTGGANTGQLY. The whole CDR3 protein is CASSPTGGANTGQLYF.

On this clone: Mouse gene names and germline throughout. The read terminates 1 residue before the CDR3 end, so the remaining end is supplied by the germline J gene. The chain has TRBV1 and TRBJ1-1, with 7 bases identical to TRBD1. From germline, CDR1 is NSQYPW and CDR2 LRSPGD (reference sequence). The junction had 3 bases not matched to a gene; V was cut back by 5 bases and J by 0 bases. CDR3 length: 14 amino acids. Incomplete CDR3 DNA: TGCACCTGCAGTCCCGGGACAGCAAACACAGAAGTCTTC. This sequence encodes CTCSPGTANTEVF. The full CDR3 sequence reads CTCSPGTANTEVFF.

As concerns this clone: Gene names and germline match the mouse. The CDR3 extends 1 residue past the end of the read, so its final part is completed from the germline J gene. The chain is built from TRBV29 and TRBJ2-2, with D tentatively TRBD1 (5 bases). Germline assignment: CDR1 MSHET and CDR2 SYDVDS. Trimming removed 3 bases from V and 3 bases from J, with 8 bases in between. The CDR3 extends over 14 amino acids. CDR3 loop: CASSFRADTGQLYF. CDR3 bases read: TGTGCTAGCAGTTTCAGGGCGGACACCGGGCAGCTCTAC.

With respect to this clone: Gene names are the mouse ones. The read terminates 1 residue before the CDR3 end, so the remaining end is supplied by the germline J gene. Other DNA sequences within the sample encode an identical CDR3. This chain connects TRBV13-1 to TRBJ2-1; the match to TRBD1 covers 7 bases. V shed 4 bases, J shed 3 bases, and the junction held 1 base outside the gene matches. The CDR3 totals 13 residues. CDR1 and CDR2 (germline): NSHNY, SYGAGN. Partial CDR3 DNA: TGTGCCAGCAGTCGGGACAGCTATGCTGAGCAGTTC. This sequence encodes CASSRDSYAEQF. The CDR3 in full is CASSRDSYAEQFF.

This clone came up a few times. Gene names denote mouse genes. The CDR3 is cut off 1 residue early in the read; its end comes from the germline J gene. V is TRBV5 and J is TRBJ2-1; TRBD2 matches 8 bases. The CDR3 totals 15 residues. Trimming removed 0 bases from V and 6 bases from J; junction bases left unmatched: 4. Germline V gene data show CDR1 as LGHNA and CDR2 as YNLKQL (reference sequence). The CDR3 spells CASSQDWGGPAEQFF. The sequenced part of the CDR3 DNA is TGTGCCAGCAGCCAAGATTGGGGGGGGCCTGCTGAGCAGTTC.

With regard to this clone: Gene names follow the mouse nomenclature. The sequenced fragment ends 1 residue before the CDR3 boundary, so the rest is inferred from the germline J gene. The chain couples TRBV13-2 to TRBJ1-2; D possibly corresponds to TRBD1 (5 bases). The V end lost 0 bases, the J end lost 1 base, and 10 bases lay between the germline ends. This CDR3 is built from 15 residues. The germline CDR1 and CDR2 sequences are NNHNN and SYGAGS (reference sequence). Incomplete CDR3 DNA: TGTGCCAGCGGTGATGAGGCAGGGCAAAACTCCGACTACACC. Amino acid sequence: CASGDEAGQNSDYT. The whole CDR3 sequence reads CASGDEAGQNSDYTF.

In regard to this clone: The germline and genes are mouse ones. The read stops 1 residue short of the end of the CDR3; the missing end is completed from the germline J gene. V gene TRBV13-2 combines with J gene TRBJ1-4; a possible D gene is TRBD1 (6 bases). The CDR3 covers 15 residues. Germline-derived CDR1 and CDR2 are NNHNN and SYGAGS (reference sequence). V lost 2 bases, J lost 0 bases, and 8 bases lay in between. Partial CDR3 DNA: TGTGCCAGCGGTGAGCAGGGGTTTTCCAACGAAAGATTATTT. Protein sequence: CASGEQGFSNERLF. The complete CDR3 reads CASGEQGFSNERLFF.

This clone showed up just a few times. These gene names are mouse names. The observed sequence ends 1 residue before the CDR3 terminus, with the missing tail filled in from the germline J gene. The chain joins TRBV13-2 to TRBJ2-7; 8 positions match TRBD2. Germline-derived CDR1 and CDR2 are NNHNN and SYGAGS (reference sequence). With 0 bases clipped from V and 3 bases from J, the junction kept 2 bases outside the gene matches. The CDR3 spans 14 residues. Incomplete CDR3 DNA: TGTGCCAGCGGTGATGCTGGGGGGCACTATGAACAGTAC. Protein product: CASGDAGGHYEQY. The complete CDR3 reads CASGDAGGHYEQYF.

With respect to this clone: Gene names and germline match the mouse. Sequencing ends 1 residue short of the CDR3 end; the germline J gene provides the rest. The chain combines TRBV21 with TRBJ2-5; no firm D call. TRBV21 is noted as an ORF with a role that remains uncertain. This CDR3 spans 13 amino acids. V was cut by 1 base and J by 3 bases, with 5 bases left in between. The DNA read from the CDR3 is TGTGCTAGCAGTCAATGGCATCAAGACACCCAGTAC. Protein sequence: CASSQWHQDTQY. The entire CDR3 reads CASSQWHQDTQYF.

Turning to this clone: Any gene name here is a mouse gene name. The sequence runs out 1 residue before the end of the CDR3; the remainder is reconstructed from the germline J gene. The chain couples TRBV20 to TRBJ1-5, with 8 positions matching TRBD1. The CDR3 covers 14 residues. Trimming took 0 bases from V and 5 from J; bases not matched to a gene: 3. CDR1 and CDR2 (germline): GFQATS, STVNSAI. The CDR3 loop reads CGAREQGGDQAPLF. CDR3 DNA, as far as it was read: TGTGGTGCTAGGGAACAGGGGGGAGACCAGGCTCCGCTT.

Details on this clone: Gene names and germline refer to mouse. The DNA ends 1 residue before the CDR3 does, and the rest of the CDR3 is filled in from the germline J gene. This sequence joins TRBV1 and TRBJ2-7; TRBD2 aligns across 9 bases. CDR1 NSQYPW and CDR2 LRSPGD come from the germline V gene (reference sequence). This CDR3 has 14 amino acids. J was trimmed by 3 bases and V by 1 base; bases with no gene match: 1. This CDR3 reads CTCSAGTGDYEQYF. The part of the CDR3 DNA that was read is TGCACCTGCAGTGCAGGGACTGGGGACTATGAACAGTAC.

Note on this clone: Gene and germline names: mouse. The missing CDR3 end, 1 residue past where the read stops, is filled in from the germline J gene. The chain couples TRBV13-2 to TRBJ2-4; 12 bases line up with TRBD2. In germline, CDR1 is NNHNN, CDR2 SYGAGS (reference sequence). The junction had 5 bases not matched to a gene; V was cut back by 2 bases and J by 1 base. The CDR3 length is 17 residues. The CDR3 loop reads CASGEPGLGGGQNTLYF. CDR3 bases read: TGTGCCAGCGGTGAACCGGGACTGGGGGGTGGTCAAAACACCTTGTAC.

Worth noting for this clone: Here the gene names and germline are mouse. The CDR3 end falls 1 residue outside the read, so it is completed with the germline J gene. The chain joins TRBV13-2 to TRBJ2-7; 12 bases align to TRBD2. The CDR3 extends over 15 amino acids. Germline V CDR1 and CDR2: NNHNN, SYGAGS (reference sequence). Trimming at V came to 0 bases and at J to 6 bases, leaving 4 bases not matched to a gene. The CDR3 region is CASGDATGGASEQYF. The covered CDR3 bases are TGTGCCAGCGGTGATGCGACTGGGGGGGCGAGTGAACAGTAC.

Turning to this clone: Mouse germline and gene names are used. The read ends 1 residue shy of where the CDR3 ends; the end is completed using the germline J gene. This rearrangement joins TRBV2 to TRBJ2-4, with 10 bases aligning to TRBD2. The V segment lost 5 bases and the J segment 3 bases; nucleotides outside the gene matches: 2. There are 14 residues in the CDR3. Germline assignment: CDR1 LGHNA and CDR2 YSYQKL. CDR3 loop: CASSKGLGQNTLYF. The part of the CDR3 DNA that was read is TGTGCCAGCAGCAAGGGACTGGGGCAAAACACCTTGTAC.